A selection of T cell receptor beta chains follows, all from one sample in a study of shared clonotypes between healthy human individuals. The method was immunoSEQ multiplex PCR; TCRdb's version includes in-frame clones alone and lacks a portion of them. This table has some 630,000 clones, more than 70% appearing once. Sequencing was carried out using memory CD4+ T cells sorted from blood. These receptors were obtained from a woman under 40 in good health. The CDR3 runs from the conserved cysteine through the conserved F or W. A D gene is named only where the DNA matches it firmly. Part of the rows lack a size; the others show once, few, many or a class for expanded clones.

abundance: .; j_gene: TRBJ2-7; d_gene: .; v_gene: TRBV25-1; CDR3nt: TGTGCCAGCGGTCGACAGCAATACGAGCAGTACTTC; CDR3aa: CASGRQQYEQYF
abundance: once; j_gene: TRBJ2-1; d_gene: TRBD2; v_gene: TRBV5-1; CDR3nt: TGCGCCAGCAGCACAGCGGGGGCCTACAATGAGCAGTTCTTC; CDR3aa: CASSTAGAYNEQFF
abundance: once; j_gene: TRBJ1-5; d_gene: .; v_gene: TRBV7-2; CDR3nt: TGTGCCAGCAGCCTCGATTACGGGGGATATAGCAATCAGCCCCAGCATTTT; CDR3aa: CASSLDYGGYSNQPQHF
abundance: .; j_gene: TRBJ1-1; d_gene: .; v_gene: TRBV19; CDR3nt: TGTGCCAGTAGTCGGGACGGGAGCATGAACACTGAAGCTTTCTTT; CDR3aa: CASSRDGSMNTEAFF
abundance: .; j_gene: TRBJ1-2; d_gene: TRBD1; v_gene: TRBV6-5; CDR3nt: TGTGCCAGCAGTTATGGCAGGGGGCTAAATGGCTACACCTTC; CDR3aa: CASSYGRGLNGYTF
abundance: .; j_gene: TRBJ2-3; d_gene: TRBD2; v_gene: TRBV7-3; CDR3nt: TGTGCCAGCAGCTTAAAGCAGGATAGCGGGAGTCTGGATACGCAGTATTTT; CDR3aa: CASSLKQDSGSLDTQYF
abundance: once; j_gene: TRBJ1-3; d_gene: .; v_gene: TRBV18; CDR3nt: TGTGCCAGCTCACCCTGGCAGGAGAGCTCTGGAAACACCATATATTTT; CDR3aa: CASSPWQESSGNTIYF
abundance: .; j_gene: TRBJ2-1; d_gene: .; v_gene: TRBV20-1; CDR3nt: TGCAGTGCTGGTCCTGGGGCTGAGCAGTTCTTC; CDR3aa: CSAGPGAEQFF
abundance: .; j_gene: TRBJ1-4; d_gene: TRBD1; v_gene: TRBV28; CDR3nt: TGTGCCAGCAGTTCTCAGGGGGGAGCTAATGAAAAACTGTTTTTT; CDR3aa: CASSSQGGANEKLFF
abundance: .; j_gene: TRBJ2-7; d_gene: .; v_gene: TRBV18; CDR3nt: TGTGCCAGCTCACTTAGCAGGGGCTACGAGCAGTACTTC; CDR3aa: CASSLSRGYEQYF
abundance: .; j_gene: TRBJ2-2; d_gene: .; v_gene: TRBV5-1; CDR3nt: TGCGCCAGCAGCTTGGTTGGGGCCGGGGAGCTGTTTTTT; CDR3aa: CASSLVGAGELFF
abundance: .; j_gene: TRBJ1-1; d_gene: .; v_gene: TRBV30; CDR3nt: TGTGCCTGGAGTGTACTGGGAGGGAACACTGAAGCTTTCTTT; CDR3aa: CAWSVLGGNTEAFF
abundance: .; j_gene: TRBJ2-1; d_gene: .; v_gene: TRBV2; CDR3nt: TGTGCCAGCCACACCCTAGCTAGTGAGCAGTTCTTC; CDR3aa: CASHTLASEQFF
abundance: few; j_gene: TRBJ2-7; d_gene: TRBD1; v_gene: TRBV11-2; CDR3nt: TGTGCCAGCAGCTTAGAGTGGACAGGGCCCGGGGAGCAGTACTTC; CDR3aa: CASSLEWTGPGEQYF
abundance: .; j_gene: TRBJ2-1; d_gene: TRBD2; v_gene: TRBV27; CDR3nt: TGTGCCAGCAGTTCGCGCCGGACTAGCGAGTTGAATGAGCAGTTCTTC; CDR3aa: CASSSRRTSELNEQFF
abundance: many; j_gene: TRBJ1-1; d_gene: .; v_gene: TRBV13; CDR3nt: TGTGCCAGCAGCTTCCCACCGGGGTACACTGAAGCTTTCTTT; CDR3aa: CASSFPPGYTEAFF
abundance: .; j_gene: TRBJ2-7; d_gene: TRBD2; v_gene: TRBV28; CDR3nt: TGTGCCAGCAGTTCTATCCGAGCGGGAGACCTCTACGAGCAGTACTTC; CDR3aa: CASSSIRAGDLYEQYF
abundance: .; j_gene: TRBJ2-5; d_gene: .; v_gene: TRBV18; CDR3nt: TGTGCCAGCTCATCCCCCACCGCAAGAGAGACCCAGTACTTC; CDR3aa: CASSSPTARETQYF